This T cell receptor (beta chain) was identified during a study of vaccination and CD4 T cells after COVID-19. Background on the study: Post-vaccine specimens were obtained a median approximately 70 days after dose two (range 14 to 241). Stimulation of the cells used overlapping spike peptide pools from SARS-CoV-2 and from the common cold coronaviruses HCoV-NL63, HCoV-OC43 and HCoV-229E.

Concerning this clonotype itself: Its antigen remains unknown.

Losses at the gene ends were 2 bases for V and 6 bases for J; bases not matched to a gene: 7. CDR1 ENHRY and CDR2 SYGVKD come from the germline V gene. The length of the CDR3 is 14 residues. Sample treatment: roughly 11-day PBMC culture with coronavirus spike peptide pools or control peptides (ViraFEST assay). Investigators obtained the unexposed donor's CD4+ T cells before the COVID-19 pandemic (2011-2018). Once peptide pools had expanded antigen-specific T cells, ViraFEST sequenced TCRs. Oncomine TCR Beta short-read sequencing was applied to DNA from cultured CD4+ T cells. TCRdb re-called the PCR reads with MiXCR, one entry per CDR3 protein. Found here are approximately 6,500 distinct CDR3 sequences, about 50% of them singletons; the top ten hold 55% to 70%.

The sequence came from a human donor in good health. The J gene is TRBJ2-7, the V gene TRBV10-3; 7 bases align to TRBD1. Material: CD4+ T cells from blood, cultured in vitro. This CDR3 is CAISETTGMSEQYF. The CDR3 nucleotides are TGTGCCATCAGTGAGACGACAGGGATGAGCGAGCAGTACTTC.